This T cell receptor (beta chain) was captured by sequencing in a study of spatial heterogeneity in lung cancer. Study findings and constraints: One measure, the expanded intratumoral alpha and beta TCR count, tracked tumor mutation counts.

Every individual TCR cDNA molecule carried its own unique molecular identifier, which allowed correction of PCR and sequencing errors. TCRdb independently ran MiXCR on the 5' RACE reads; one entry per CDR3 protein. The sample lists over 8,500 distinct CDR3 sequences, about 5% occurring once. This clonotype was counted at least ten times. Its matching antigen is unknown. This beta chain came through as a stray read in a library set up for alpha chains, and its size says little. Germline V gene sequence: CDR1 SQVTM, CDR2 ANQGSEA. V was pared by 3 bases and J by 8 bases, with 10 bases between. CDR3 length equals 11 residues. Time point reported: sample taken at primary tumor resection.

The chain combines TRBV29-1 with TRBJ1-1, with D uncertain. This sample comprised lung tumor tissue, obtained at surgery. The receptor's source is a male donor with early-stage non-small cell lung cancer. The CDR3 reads CSVDLNIEAFF. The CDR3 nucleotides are TGCAGCGTTGACCTAAATATAGAAGCTTTCTTT.